This TCR beta chain was profiled in a study of T-cell reconstitution after alpha-beta-depleted transplantation in children. Preparation of the TCRbeta library was carried out with unique molecular identifiers. TCRdb used MiXCR to reprocess the PCR reads, holding one entry per CDR3 protein. The sample has under 300,000 distinct CDR3 sequences; about 9.9% are singletons. The junction had 0 bases not matched to a gene; V was cut back by 3 bases and J by 1 base. Germline V gives CDR1 MNHEY, CDR2 SMNVEV (reference sequence). The CDR3 extends over 14 amino acids. This clonotype showed up many times. Its antigen is currently unknown. The study, taken as a whole, reports: From surviving recipient T cells and thymic progenitors came the high day-60 TCRbeta diversity observed in some patients.

V is TRBV27 and J is TRBJ2-3, with 8 bases matching TRBD2. This sequence was found in a male patient between 2 and 15 years old who had a stem cell transplant for chronic granulomatous disease, so the T cells may come from the graft donor. The sample was peripheral blood, taken 180 days after TCRalphabeta/CD19-depleted stem cell transplant. The CDR3 region is CASSLTSGTDTQYF. The CDR3 DNA is TGTGCCAGCAGTTTGACTAGCGGCACAGATACGCAGTATTTT.